This is a list of T cell receptor beta chains from one sample in a study of T-cell memory formation after mild COVID-19. A single record per CDR3 protein comes from TCRdb applying MiXCR to the 5' RACE reads. The sample has tens of thousands of distinct CDR3 sequences; around 13% are singletons. The sample consisted of PBMCs or a T cell subset sorted from them (not recorded which). These TCRs come from an adult woman who had mild COVID-19 (a few samples of this study predate the infection). Cell type and time point are not known. The CDR3 runs from the conserved cysteine through the conserved F or W. Each record gives: clone size, J gene, D gene, V gene, CDR3 DNA, CDR3 protein. A D gene is named only where the DNA matches it firmly. Some rows have no size entry. The others give once, few or many, or a class for an expanded clone.

size: -
J: TRBJ1-1
D: -
V: TRBV2
DNA: TGTGCCACCACCGCAGAAGCTTTCTTT
CDR3: CATTAEAFF

size: -
J: TRBJ2-7
D: TRBD1
V: TRBV10-3
DNA: TGTGCCTCCGCCGGACAGGGGTACGAGCAGTACTTC
CDR3: CASAGQGYEQYF

size: -
J: TRBJ2-1
D: -
V: TRBV4-3
DNA: TGCGCCAGCAGCGTAGCGAAAAGCTCCTACAATGAGCAGTTCTTC
CDR3: CASSVAKSSYNEQFF

size: few
J: TRBJ2-3
D: TRBD2
V: TRBV24-1
DNA: TGTGCCACCAGTGATAAGGCGGGAGGTCCAGATACGCAGTATTTT
CDR3: CATSDKAGGPDTQYF

size: -
J: TRBJ2-2
D: -
V: TRBV14
DNA: TGTGCCAGCAGCCCGTTGAACACCGGGGAGCTGTTTTTT
CDR3: CASSPLNTGELFF

size: -
J: TRBJ2-1
D: TRBD2
V: TRBV6-5
DNA: TGTGCCAGCAGTTACCCGGGAGGGCCAGACAATGAGCAGTTCTTC
CDR3: CASSYPGGPDNEQFF

size: few
J: TRBJ2-1
D: -
V: TRBV7-2
DNA: TGTGCCAGCAGCTTAGGGGCGCGGGCTGAGCAGTTCTTC
CDR3: CASSLGARAEQFF

size: few
J: TRBJ1-5
D: -
V: TRBV27
DNA: TGTGCCAGCAGTTTACTAGGGGCAAGCAATCAGCCCCAGCATTTT
CDR3: CASSLLGASNQPQHF

size: -
J: TRBJ1-5
D: -
V: TRBV7-8
DNA: TGTGCCAGCAGCCCAGAGGGGAATGGCAATCAGCCCCAGCATTTT
CDR3: CASSPEGNGNQPQHF

size: many
J: TRBJ2-2
D: TRBD1
V: TRBV5-1
DNA: TGCGCCAGCAGCACGGACAGGGGTATTGACACCGGGGAGCTGTTTTTT
CDR3: CASSTDRGIDTGELFF

size: -
J: TRBJ2-1
D: -
V: TRBV10-3
DNA: TGTGCCATCACCCCAGGGGGGCTAGCGGTTAACAATGAGCAGTTCTTC
CDR3: CAITPGGLAVNNEQFF

size: -
J: TRBJ1-2
D: -
V: TRBV6-5
DNA: TGTGCCAGCAGTTACCAGGGTTTGAGGGGCTACACCTTC
CDR3: CASSYQGLRGYTF

size: few
J: TRBJ2-3
D: -
V: TRBV7-9
DNA: TGTGCCAGCAGCTTCCAGGCCGGGAGCACAGATACGCAGTATTTT
CDR3: CASSFQAGSTDTQYF

size: few
J: TRBJ2-6
D: -
V: TRBV29-1
DNA: TGCAGCGTTGAAGACCACGGGCCGAGCCTGGGGACTGGGGCCAACGTCCTGACTTTC
CDR3: CSVEDHGPSLGTGANVLTF

size: few
J: TRBJ2-2
D: -
V: TRBV27
DNA: TGTGCCAGCAGTTTACCCGGGAACACCGGGGAGCTGTTTTTT
CDR3: CASSLPGNTGELFF

size: few
J: TRBJ2-5
D: -
V: TRBV7-9
DNA: TGTGCCAGCAGCCAAGGCCCTCGGGAGACCCAGTACTTC
CDR3: CASSQGPRETQYF

size: -
J: TRBJ2-1
D: TRBD2
V: TRBV7-9
DNA: TGTGCCAGCAGCTCGTACCTAGCGGGAGAGGGTGAGCAGTTCTTC
CDR3: CASSSYLAGEGEQFF

size: many
J: TRBJ2-3
D: -
V: TRBV7-9
DNA: TGTGCCAGCAGCTTATACGGGGTCACAGATACGCAGTATTTT
CDR3: CASSLYGVTDTQYF

size: many
J: TRBJ2-3
D: -
V: TRBV7-8
DNA: TGTGCCAGCACCCCCGCGGTGGGCACAGATACGCAGTATTTT
CDR3: CASTPAVGTDTQYF

size: few
J: TRBJ2-6
D: -
V: TRBV5-1
DNA: TGCGCCAGCAGCTCAAGCTTGGGGGGATCCTCCCCTCGGGGGGCCAACGTCCTGACTTTC
CDR3: CASSSSLGGSSPRGANVLTF

size: few
J: TRBJ2-5
D: -
V: TRBV4-1
DNA: TGCGCCAGCAGCCAAGGGGACACCTACCAAGAGACCCAGTACTTC
CDR3: CASSQGDTYQETQYF

size: -
J: TRBJ2-7
D: -
V: TRBV7-2
DNA: TGTGCCAGCAGCGTAGCCCCGCGGGACGAGCAGTACTTC
CDR3: CASSVAPRDEQYF

size: many
J: TRBJ1-5
D: -
V: TRBV6-5
DNA: TGTGCCAGCAGTGTACGGAGGGGGGGAGGGGGTCAGCCCCAGCATTTT
CDR3: CASSVRRGGGGQPQHF

size: few
J: TRBJ2-3
D: TRBD2
V: TRBV9
DNA: TGTGCCAGCAGCGTAGAGGGACTAGGCCCGTGGGACACAGATACGCAGTATTTT
CDR3: CASSVEGLGPWDTDTQYF

size: few
J: TRBJ1-1
D: -
V: TRBV20-1
DNA: TGCAGTCAGTCAGGGTGGGCTGAAGCTTTCTTT
CDR3: CSQSGWAEAFF

size: -
J: TRBJ2-7
D: -
V: TRBV20-1
DNA: TGCAGTGCTAAAGACTCCGAGCAGTACTTC
CDR3: CSAKDSEQYF

size: -
J: TRBJ1-5
D: -
V: TRBV7-9
DNA: TGTGCCAGCAGCCGAGGGGGGGGAAATCAGCCCCAGCATTTT
CDR3: CASSRGGGNQPQHF

size: -
J: TRBJ2-1
D: -
V: TRBV6-5
DNA: TGTGCCAGCTCTTTGAACAGGGACACTGAGCAGTTCTTC
CDR3: CASSLNRDTEQFF

size: -
J: TRBJ1-2
D: -
V: TRBV7-9
DNA: TGTGCCAGCAGCTTAAAGGGGTATGACTATGGCTACACCTTC
CDR3: CASSLKGYDYGYTF

size: few
J: TRBJ1-6
D: -
V: TRBV20-1
DNA: TGCAGTGCTAGAGATGGCAGGGCGACGGATAATTCACCCCTCCACTTT
CDR3: CSARDGRATDNSPLHF

size: -
J: TRBJ1-2
D: -
V: TRBV27
DNA: TGTGCCAGCAGTTCTCTGGGGCAGGGCTACACCTTC
CDR3: CASSSLGQGYTF